The 21 T cell receptor beta chains in this list originate from one sample, sequenced in a study of T cell responses to AZD1222 COVID-19 vaccine. Repertoires were generated with immunoSEQ multiplex PCR, while TCRdb's copy carries only in-frame clones and drops some. The sample consists of about 120,000 clones, approximately 90% of them appearing once. The sample was peripheral blood, taken 28 days after the second AZD1222 dose. The origin of the receptors is an adult who received the AZD1222 COVID-19 vaccine.

The rearrangement joins TRBV4-2 to TRBJ1-1; possible D gene TRBD1, 6 bases. CDR3 length: 20 residues. Germline CDR1 LGHNA, CDR2 YNFKEQ. The ends were cut back, 2 bases at V and 3 bases at J, with 28 bases in the middle. DNA of the CDR3: TGTGCCAGCAGCCAACCCGAAACCAGGGGCTATTCCGTTAGGGACACTGAAGCTTTCTTT. Translated, it gives CASSQPETRGYSVRDTEAFF.

The CDR3, as DNA: TGTGCCAGCTCACCACCGGGCGCTAGCGCTAACACCGGGGAGCTGTTTTTT. It specifies CASSPPGASANTGELFF. The V gene is TRBV18, the J gene TRBJ2-2, with D tentatively TRBD2 (6 bases). V lost 0 bases to trimming and J lost 2 bases, with 13 bases between them. The CDR3 sequence is 17 residues long. Germline CDR1 KGHSH, CDR2 LQKENI.

The chain couples TRBV19 to TRBJ1-5; possible D gene TRBD1, 5 bases. This CDR3 region has 14 residues. V was clipped by 4 bases and J by 6 bases, with 13 bases between them. Germline V gene sequence: CDR1 LNHDA, CDR2 SQIVND (reference sequence). The CDR3 DNA is TGTGCCAGTAGTACACTCAGGGTCACTCAGCCCCAGCATTTT. As protein: CASSTLRVTQPQHF. The full variable domain, rest sourced from reference TRBV19 and TRBJ1-5, is DGGITQSPKYLFRKEGQNVTLSCEQNLNHDAMYWYRQDPGQGLRLIYYSQIVNDFQKGDIAEGYSVSREKKESFPLTVTSAQKNPTAFYLCASSTLRVTQPQHFGDGTRLSIL.

This clone was counted between two and nine times. The genes are TRBV28 and TRBJ1-2; D call uncertain. Germline-derived CDR1 and CDR2 are MDHEN and SYDVKM. The V end lost 5 bases, the J end lost 3 bases, and 16 bases lay between the germline ends. The CDR3 spans 15 residues. CDR3 DNA sequence: TGTGCCAGCAGTACCCTATTAAGGAATTACTATGGCTACACCTTC. Protein: CASSTLLRNYYGYTF.

The rearrangement links TRBV19 to TRBJ1-1; possible D gene TRBD1, 5 bases. The CDR3 spans 13 residues. CDR1 and CDR2 from the germline V gene are LNHDA and SQIVND (reference sequence). The V gene lost 4 bases and the J gene lost 8 bases, with 14 bases spanning the gap. This CDR3 is CASSTGTYNEAFF. The CDR3, as DNA: TGTGCCAGTAGTACCGGGACGTACAACGAAGCTTTCTTT.

This clone was counted a single time. The rearrangement joins TRBV18 to TRBJ2-4; D unresolved. CDR3 length: 11 residues. Germline CDR1 reads KGHSH; CDR2 reads LQKENI. Trimming cost V 3 bases and J 11 bases, with 8 bases left between them. CDR3 region: CASSPECVQYF. CDR3 in DNA: TGTGCCAGCTCACCCGAATGCGTTCAGTACTTC.

The chain uses TRBV5-4 and TRBJ1-1; 11 nucleotides match TRBD1. Germline-derived CDR1 and CDR2 are SGHNT and YYREEE (reference sequence). J lost 2 bases, V lost 4 bases, and 4 bases had no gene match. The CDR3 is 15 residues long. DNA of the CDR3: TGTGCCAGCAGCGGACAGGGGGCTTTAAACACTGAAGCTTTCTTT. This gives the protein CASSGQGALNTEAFF. The whole variable domain, remainder taken from reference TRBV5-4 and TRBJ1-1, is ETGVTQSPTHLIKTRGQQVTLRCSSQSGHNTVSWYQQALGQGPQFIFQYYREEENGRGNFPPRFSGLQFPNYSSELNVNALELDDSALYLCASSGQGALNTEAFFGQGTRLTVV.

This chain connects TRBV27 to TRBJ1-1, with TRBD1 as a possible D gene (6 bases). From germline, CDR1 is MNHEY and CDR2 SMNVEV (reference sequence). CDR3 size: 13 residues. Deletions cut 6 bases from V and 4 bases from J, with 12 bases between. The CDR3 DNA reads TGTGCCAGCAGGTCACAGGGTGGCACTGAAGCTTTCTTT. Amino acid sequence: CASRSQGGTEAFF.

This chain uses TRBV12-3 or TRBV12-4 with TRBJ1-5, with 10 bases aligning to TRBD1. This CDR3 region has 13 residues. Germline trimming cut 8 bases from V and 4 bases from J; bases unmatched to any gene: 2. The CDR3 is CASRQGANQPQHF. The CDR3 nucleotides read TGTGCCAGCCGACAGGGGGCGAATCAGCCCCAGCATTTT.

This chain uses TRBV28 with TRBJ2-5; perhaps TRBD2 as D (6 bases). V shed 5 bases and J shed 4 bases, with 20 bases lying between them. The CDR3 is 16 residues long. The germline gives CDR1 MDHEN, CDR2 SYDVKM. The CDR3 sequence is CASSVLGGRGGETQYF. CDR3 DNA sequence: TGTGCCAGCAGTGTCCTAGGAGGGCGGGGAGGAGAGACCCAGTACTTC.

This chain connects TRBV7-2 to TRBJ2-3; the match to TRBD1 covers 7 bases. The J segment lost 6 bases and the V segment lost 8 bases, leaving 8 bases of the junction unmatched. Germline CDR1 SGHTA, CDR2 FQGNSA. This CDR3 is built from 13 residues. The CDR3, as DNA: TGTGCCAGCGACCAGGGACAGAGGGATACGCAGTATTTT. This sequence encodes CASDQGQRDTQYF.

The V gene is TRBV5-1, the J gene TRBJ1-3; D is possibly TRBD1 (5 bases). The CDR3 is made up of 17 amino acids. CDR1 is SGHRS, CDR2 YFSETQ, per germline. Trimming stripped 0 bases from V and 2 bases from J, with 15 bases between. CDR3 nucleotide sequence: TGCGCCAGCAGCTTGGATTCGGTGGTGGGGCCTGGAAACACCATATATTTT. Amino acids: CASSLDSVVGPGNTIYF. Full variable domain (rest looked up from reference TRBV5-1 and TRBJ1-3): KAGVTQTPRYLIKTRGQQVTLSCSPISGHRSVSWYQQTPGQGLQFLFEYFSETQRNKGNFPGRFSGRQFSNSRSEMNVSTLELGDSALYLCASSLDSVVGPGNTIYFGEGSWLTVV.

This rearrangement joins TRBV5-4 to TRBJ1-1, with D uncertain. Germline V gene data show CDR1 as SGHNT and CDR2 as YYREEE (reference sequence). This CDR3 contains 13 residues. V gave up 0 bases and J gave up 3 bases, with 6 bases separating them. DNA for the CDR3: TGTGCCAGCAGCTTGGCGGATCACACTGAAGCTTTCTTT. Protein sequence: CASSLADHTEAFF.

The rearrangement uses TRBV19 and TRBJ1-2; possibly TRBD1 for D (5 bases). The CDR3 sequence is 12 residues long. The V gene lost 5 bases and the J gene lost 4 bases, with 8 bases spanning the gap. Germline V gene data show CDR1 as LNHDA and CDR2 as SQIVND (reference sequence). CDR3 sequence: CASSPGTYGYTF. As DNA, the CDR3 is TGTGCCAGTAGTCCTGGGACCTATGGCTACACCTTC.

This chain links TRBV2 with TRBJ2-1; D perhaps matches TRBD2 (5 bases). V lost 6 bases and J lost 9, with 9 bases in between. The CDR3 totals 11 residues. The germline CDR1 and CDR2 sequences are SNHLY and FYNNEI. The CDR3 region has the DNA TGTGCCAGCAGGGGAGAAAGTGAGCAGTTCTTC. Its protein is CASRGESEQFF.

J is TRBJ2-3 and V is TRBV10-3; D possibly corresponds to TRBD2 (5 bases). The length of the CDR3 is 15 residues. CDR1 is ENHRY and CDR2 is SYGVKD in the germline V gene. Between the trimmed V and J ends, which lost 6 bases and 7 bases, there was a span of 20 bases. The CDR3 here is CAIRGDTGFSNTQYF. The CDR3 nucleotides read TGTGCCATCAGGGGAGACACTGGGTTTTCGAATACGCAGTATTTT.

This chain joins TRBV2 and TRBJ2-7, with 7 bases identical to TRBD2. This CDR3 contains 13 residues. J lost 6 bases, V lost 0 bases, and 2 bases had no gene match. CDR1 SNHLY and CDR2 FYNNEI come from the germline V gene. This chain's CDR3 is CASSEAGGIEQYF. The CDR3 DNA follows: TGTGCCAGCAGTGAAGCGGGAGGGATCGAGCAGTACTTC.

As to this clone: A read error may account for a junction end that differs from germline. This chain links TRBV9 with TRBJ1-1; the D gene is possibly TRBD1 (6 bases). This CDR3 spans 10 amino acids. CDR1 is SGDLS, CDR2 YYNGEE, per germline. The chain's CDR3 is CASSPRTAVF. DNA for the CDR3: TGTGCCAGCAGCCCGCGGACAGCCGTGTTT.

This rearrangement joins TRBV21-1 to TRBJ1-1; the D call in the table, TRBD1, was not verified against the DNA. TRBV21-1 is a listed pseudogene. The CDR3 runs to 16 residues. Here the CDR3 reads CASSKKSVQGWTEAFF. CDR3 bases: TGTGCCAGCAGCAAAAAATCGGTTCAGGGTTGGACTGAAGCTTTCTTT.

The J gene is TRBJ2-7, the V gene TRBV24-1, with D tentatively TRBD2 (7 bases). Germline values: CDR1 KGHDR, CDR2 SFDVKD. The CDR3 covers 12 residues. The CDR3 loop is CAGGGNGYEQYF. CDR3 DNA sequence: TGTGCGGGAGGGGGGAATGGCTACGAGCAGTACTTC.

V and J are TRBV19 and TRBJ2-2, with no clear D. Per germline, CDR1 LNHDA and CDR2 SQIVND (reference sequence). The CDR3 has 13 residues. Between the trimmed V and J ends, which lost 1 base and 9 bases, there was a span of 9 bases. The CDR3 region is CASSIGVGRELFF. In nucleotides, the CDR3 is TGTGCCAGTAGTATAGGGGTTGGGCGGGAGCTGTTTTTT. The whole variable domain, filled in from reference TRBV19 and TRBJ2-2, reads DGGITQSPKYLFRKEGQNVTLSCEQNLNHDAMYWYRQDPGQGLRLIYYSQIVNDFQKGDIAEGYSVSREKKESFPLTVTSAQKNPTAFYLCASSIGVGRELFFGEGSRLTVL.